Presented here are 18 T cell receptor beta chains from one specimen sequenced in a study of cytomegalovirus exposure and HLA in healthy donors. The PCR was carried out with 60 Vbeta primers and 13 Jbeta primers. Produced via immunoSEQ multiplex PCR; TCRdb's table is partial and in-frame only. This sample has 150,000 to 200,000 clones; about four fifths occur once, and the top ten carry approximately 2.3%. The sequenced material came from PBMCs. Receptors originate from a male donor in good health and CMV-seronegative.

The CDR3 bases are TGTGCCAGCAGTCGGACTAGCGAAGCCAGGGAGCAGTACTTC. Translated: CASSRTSEAREQYF. The chain employs TRBV6-5 and TRBJ2-7, with 9 bases lining up with TRBD2. V gave up 5 bases and J gave up 7 bases; unmatched junction bases: 9. CDR3 length equals 14 residues. The germline CDR1 and CDR2 sequences are MNHEY and SVGAGI.

This sequence joins TRBV9 and TRBJ1-6; tentative D call: TRBD1 (6 bases). Germline CDR1 is SGDLS and CDR2 is YYNGEE. The CDR3 has 15 residues. Trimming took off 0 bases at V and 9 bases at J, with 13 bases between the two ends. The CDR3 DNA sequence: TGTGCCAGCAGCGTAGCCCCGGACAGAGGTTCACCCCTCCACTTT. Its translation is CASSVAPDRGSPLHF.

This clone appeared a single time. The chain is built from TRBV7-9 and TRBJ2-3; 8 bases map to TRBD2. This CDR3 region has 16 residues. Germline V gene data show CDR1 as SEHNR and CDR2 as FQNEAQ (reference sequence). After removal of 5 bases from V and 1 base from J, the junction contained 8 bases not matched to a gene. The CDR3 here is CASSLGTRPRTDTQYF. CDR3 nucleotides: TGTGCCAGCAGCCTAGGGACTAGACCTCGCACAGATACGCAGTATTTT.

This clone was picked up a small number of times. V usage is TRBV5-4 and J usage is TRBJ2-2; D is possibly TRBD1 (6 bases). The CDR3 consists of 14 residues. The germline V and J ends were trimmed by 1 base and 4 bases, with 8 bases remaining between them. From germline, CDR1 is SGHNT and CDR2 YYREEE (reference sequence). The CDR3 coding sequence is TGTGCCAGCAGCTTGACAGGGATCACCGGGGAGCTGTTTTTT. Protein: CASSLTGITGELFF.

The V gene is TRBV18, the J gene TRBJ2-1; D not certain. Trimming removed 4 bases at V and 6 bases at J, with 10 bases between. Germline loops: CDR1 KGHSH, CDR2 LQKENI. This CDR3 has 13 amino acids. CDR3 nucleotides: TGTGCCAGCTCACAACTCCCAGGCAATGAGCAGTTCTTC. It specifies CASSQLPGNEQFF.

The chain combines TRBV5-8 with TRBJ2-5; a possible D gene is TRBD1 (6 bases). Germline values: CDR1 SGHTS, CDR2 YDEGEE. The CDR3 sequence is 15 residues long. V shed 0 bases and J shed 4 bases, with 13 bases lying between them. The CDR3 reads CASSLAKQGTETQYF. DNA for the CDR3: TGTGCCAGCAGCTTGGCAAAGCAGGGGACAGAGACCCAGTACTTC.

V is TRBV6-9 and J is TRBJ2-7; D remains ambiguous. This CDR3 has 11 residues. Per germline, CDR1 MNHGY and CDR2 SVAAGI. V was pared by 4 bases and J by 2 bases, with 3 bases between. The CDR3 reads CASSSTYEQYF. The CDR3 DNA sequence: TGTGCCAGCAGTTCTACCTACGAGCAGTACTTC.

The chain recombines TRBV7-6 with TRBJ1-1; maybe TRBD1 (5 bases). The CDR3 contains 13 residues. V lost 5 bases, J lost 0 bases, and 7 bases lay in between. CDR1 SGHVS and CDR2 FNYEAQ come from the germline V gene. This CDR3 is CASSKTVNTEAFF. CDR3 bases: TGTGCCAGCAGCAAGACAGTGAACACTGAAGCTTTCTTT.

For this clone: One end of the junction is discordant with germline, which a read error may explain. The J gene is TRBJ2-7, the V gene TRBV29-1, with TRBD1 matching over 7 bases. Germline loops: CDR1 SQVTM, CDR2 ANQGSEA. The CDR3 has 13 amino acids. Here the CDR3 reads CSVEEGARYEQYF. The CDR3 bases are TGCAGCGTGGAAGAGGGGGCCAGGTACGAGCAGTACTTC.

This rearrangement joins TRBV7-2 to TRBJ2-6; possible D gene TRBD2, 5 bases. With 1 base removed from V and 0 bases from J, the gap between germline ends came to 16 bases. CDR1 is SGHTA, CDR2 FQGNSA, per germline. The CDR3 totals 19 residues. CDR3 nucleotide sequence: TGTGCCAGCAGCTTAGTCGCTAGCTATTTCGTCTCTGGGGCCAACGTCCTGACTTTC. Its protein is CASSLVASYFVSGANVLTF.

This clone was seen a single time. Here the CDR3 DNA reads TGTGCCAGCAGCCCACGCACAGGGTCTTCTGGAAACACCATATATTTT. Encoded protein: CASSPRTGSSGNTIYF. The gene calls are TRBV7-2 and TRBJ1-3; tentatively, D is TRBD1 (6 bases). CDR3 length: 16 amino acids. The germline V gene has CDR1 SGHTA and CDR2 FQGNSA. Trimming took 5 bases from V and 1 from J, leaving 15 bases between them.

This clone was observed a handful of times. The rearrangement links TRBV5-6 to TRBJ2-2, with D possibly being TRBD1 (6 bases). Germline values: CDR1 SGHDT, CDR2 YYEEEE. V was trimmed by 0 bases and J by 6 bases, leaving 6 bases between them. This CDR3 contains 13 residues. CDR3 coding DNA: TGTGCCAGCAGCTTGGGGGGGCCCGGGGAGCTGTTTTTT. Its translation is CASSLGGPGELFF. Combining the CDR3 with reference TRBV5-6 and TRBJ2-2 gives the whole variable domain DAGVTQSPTHLIKTRGQQVTLRCSPKSGHDTVSWYQQALGQGPQFIFQYYEEEERQRGNFPDRFSGHQFPNYSSELNVNALLLGDSALYLCASSLGGPGELFFGEGSRLTVL.

This chain uses TRBV19 with TRBJ2-2; 8 positions match TRBD1. Germline values: CDR1 LNHDA, CDR2 SQIVND (reference sequence). V shed 5 bases and J 5 bases; nucleotides not matched to a gene: 7. CDR3 size: 15 residues. DNA of the CDR3: TGTGCCAGTAGTCCGGACAGGGAGCGGACCGGGGAGCTGTTTTTT. Translated: CASSPDRERTGELFF.

The chain recombines TRBV28 with TRBJ1-1; perhaps TRBD1 as D (5 bases). Deletions cut 3 bases from V and 1 base from J, with 9 bases between. The length of the CDR3 is 14 residues. Germline V CDR1 and CDR2: MDHEN, SYDVKM. The CDR3 DNA sequence: TGTGCCAGCAGTTTCCGACAGAGGAACACTGAAGCTTTCTTT. It encodes CASSFRQRNTEAFF.

The CDR3 DNA follows: TGTGCCAGCAGCAAACAGAGGAACACCGGGGAGCTGTTTTTT. Translated: CASSKQRNTGELFF. The chain is built from TRBV7-8 and TRBJ2-2, with D uncertain. The CDR3 has 14 residues. The germline CDR1 and CDR2 sequences are SGHVS and FQNEAQ. Trimming took 5 bases from V and 1 from J, leaving 8 bases between them.

The chain links TRBV11-1 to TRBJ2-5, with 9 nucleotides matching TRBD1. Germline V CDR1 and CDR2: SGHAT, FQDESV (reference sequence). The length of the CDR3 is 15 residues. The junction had 9 bases not matched to a gene; V was cut back by 5 bases and J by 5 bases. CDR3 coding DNA: TGTGCCAGCAGCGGCCGGGACAGGGTGGAGGAGACCCAGTACTTC. Its protein product is CASSGRDRVEETQYF.

V is TRBV5-1 and J is TRBJ1-1, with D possibly matching TRBD1 (5 bases). Germline V gives CDR1 SGHRS, CDR2 YFSETQ. CDR3 size: 15 residues. V was clipped by 4 bases and J by 3 bases, with 16 bases between them. Here the CDR3 reads CASSPQPGKDTEAFF. The CDR3 DNA is TGCGCCAGCAGCCCACAACCAGGGAAGGACACTGAAGCTTTCTTT. Variable domain in full (rest from reference TRBV5-1 and TRBJ1-1): KAGVTQTPRYLIKTRGQQVTLSCSPISGHRSVSWYQQTPGQGLQFLFEYFSETQRNKGNFPGRFSGRQFSNSRSEMNVSTLELGDSALYLCASSPQPGKDTEAFFGQGTRLTVV.

The genes are TRBV2 and TRBJ2-1; 11 positions match TRBD2. The CDR3 has 15 amino acids. Germline CDR1 reads SNHLY; CDR2 reads FYNNEI. V gave up 1 base and J gave up 9 bases; unmatched junction bases: 5. CDR3 amino acids: CASSEVSGRAAEQFF. The DNA for the CDR3 is TGTGCCAGCAGTGAAGTTAGCGGGAGGGCCGCTGAGCAGTTCTTC.